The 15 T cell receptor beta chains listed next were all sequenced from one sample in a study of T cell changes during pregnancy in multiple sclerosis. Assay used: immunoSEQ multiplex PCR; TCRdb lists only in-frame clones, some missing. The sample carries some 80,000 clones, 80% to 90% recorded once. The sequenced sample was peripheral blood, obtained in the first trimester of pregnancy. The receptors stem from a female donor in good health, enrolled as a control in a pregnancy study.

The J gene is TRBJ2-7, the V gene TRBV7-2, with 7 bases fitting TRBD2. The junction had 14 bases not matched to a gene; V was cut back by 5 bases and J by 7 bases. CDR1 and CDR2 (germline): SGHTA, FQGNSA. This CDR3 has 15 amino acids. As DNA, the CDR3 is TGTGCCAGCAGCCTCAGCACGAGGGAGGGCCAAGAGCAGTACTTC. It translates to CASSLSTREGQEQYF.

The CDR3 region is CASNTGNLNTIYF. DNA of the CDR3: TGTGCCAGCAATACAGGGAATCTAAACACCATATATTTT. The chain carries TRBV6-6 and TRBJ1-3, with TRBD1 as a possible D gene (6 bases). CDR1 MNHNY and CDR2 SVGAGI come from the germline V gene (reference sequence). V lost 7 bases to trimming and J lost 6 bases, with 13 bases between them. The CDR3 sequence is 13 residues long.

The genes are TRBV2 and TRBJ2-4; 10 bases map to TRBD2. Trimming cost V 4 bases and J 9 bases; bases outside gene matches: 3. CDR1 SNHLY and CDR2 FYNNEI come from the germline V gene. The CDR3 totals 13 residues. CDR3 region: CASSVASGGIQYF. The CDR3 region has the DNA TGTGCCAGCAGTGTAGCTAGCGGGGGCATTCAGTACTTC.

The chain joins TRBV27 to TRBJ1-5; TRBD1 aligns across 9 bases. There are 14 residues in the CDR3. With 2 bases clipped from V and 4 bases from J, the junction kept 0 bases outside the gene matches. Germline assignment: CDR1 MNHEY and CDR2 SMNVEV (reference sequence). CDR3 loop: CASSLGTGNQPQHF. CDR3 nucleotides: TGTGCCAGCAGTTTAGGGACAGGGAATCAGCCCCAGCATTTT.

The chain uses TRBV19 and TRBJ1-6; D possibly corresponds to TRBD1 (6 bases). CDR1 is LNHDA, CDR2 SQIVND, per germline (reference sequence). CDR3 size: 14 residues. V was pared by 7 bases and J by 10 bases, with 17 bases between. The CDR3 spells CASTLGAEVSPLHF. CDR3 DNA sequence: TGTGCCAGTACCCTGGGGGCAGAAGTATCACCCCTCCACTTT.

CDR3 amino acids: CASSLAEGAVPREQYF. CDR3 bases: TGTGCCAGCAGCTTAGCGGAGGGGGCAGTACCTAGGGAGCAGTACTTC. The chain uses TRBV7-6 and TRBJ2-7, with TRBD1 as a possible D gene (7 bases). The CDR3 has 16 residues. With 0 bases removed from V and 7 bases from J, the gap between germline ends came to 19 bases. Germline lookup yields CDR1 SGHVS and CDR2 FNYEAQ. Full variable domain (rest looked up from reference TRBV7-6 and TRBJ2-7): GAGVSQSPRYKVTKRGQDVALRCDPISGHVSLYWYRQALGQGPEFLTYFNYEAQQDKSGLPNDRFSAERPEGSISTLTIQRTEQRDSAMYRCASSLAEGAVPREQYFGPGTRLTVT.

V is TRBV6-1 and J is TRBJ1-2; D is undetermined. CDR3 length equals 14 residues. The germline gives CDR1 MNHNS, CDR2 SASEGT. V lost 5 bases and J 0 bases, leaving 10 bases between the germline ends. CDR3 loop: CASSHPLTNYGYTF. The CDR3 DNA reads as TGTGCCAGCAGTCATCCACTTACTAACTATGGCTACACCTTC.

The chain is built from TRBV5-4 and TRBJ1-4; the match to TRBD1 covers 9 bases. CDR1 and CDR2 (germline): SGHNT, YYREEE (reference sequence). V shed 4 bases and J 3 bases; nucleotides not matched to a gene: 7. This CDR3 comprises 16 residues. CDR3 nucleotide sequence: TGTGCCAGCAGCAACCCGAGACAGGGGGCTAATGAAAAACTGTTTTTT. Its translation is CASSNPRQGANEKLFF.

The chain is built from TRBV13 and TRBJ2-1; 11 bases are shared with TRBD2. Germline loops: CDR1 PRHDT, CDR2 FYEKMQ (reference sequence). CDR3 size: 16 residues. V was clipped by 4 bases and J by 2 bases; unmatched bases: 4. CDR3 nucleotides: TGTGCCAGCAGCTCGGGGACTAGCGGTGCCTACAATGAGCAGTTCTTC. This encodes CASSSGTSGAYNEQFF.

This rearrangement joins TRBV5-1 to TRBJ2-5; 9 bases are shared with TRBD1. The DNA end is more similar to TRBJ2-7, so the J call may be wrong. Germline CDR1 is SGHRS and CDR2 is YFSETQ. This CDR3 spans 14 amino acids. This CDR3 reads CASNKGQGYYEQYF. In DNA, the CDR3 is TGCGCCAGCAACAAGGGACAGGGCTACTACGAGCAGTACTTC.

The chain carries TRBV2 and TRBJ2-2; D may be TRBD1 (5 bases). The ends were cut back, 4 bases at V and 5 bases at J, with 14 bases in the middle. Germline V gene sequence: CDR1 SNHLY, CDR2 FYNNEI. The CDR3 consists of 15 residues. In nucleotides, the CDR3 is TGTGCCAGCAGTGGGACACTTCAGAGGACCGGGGAGCTGTTTTTT. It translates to CASSGTLQRTGELFF.

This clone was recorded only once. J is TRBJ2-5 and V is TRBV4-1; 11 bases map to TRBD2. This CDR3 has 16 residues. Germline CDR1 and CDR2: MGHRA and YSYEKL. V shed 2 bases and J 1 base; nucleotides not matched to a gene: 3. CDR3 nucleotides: TGCGCCAGCAGCCAATCTAGCGGGGGGTTCCAAGAGACCCAGTACTTC. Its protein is CASSQSSGGFQETQYF.

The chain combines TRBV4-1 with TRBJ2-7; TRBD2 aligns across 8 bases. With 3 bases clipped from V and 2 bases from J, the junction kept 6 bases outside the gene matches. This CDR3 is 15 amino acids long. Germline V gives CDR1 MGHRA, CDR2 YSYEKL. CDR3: CASSHREGGAYEQYF. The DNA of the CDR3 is TGCGCCAGCAGCCATCGGGAGGGGGGGGCCTACGAGCAGTACTTC.

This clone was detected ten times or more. Here the CDR3 reads CASSSRQGQSGYTF. CDR3 DNA: TGTGCCAGCAGCTCCCGACAGGGGCAGTCGGGCTACACCTTC. V is TRBV13 and J is TRBJ1-2; 8 nucleotides line up with TRBD1. Germline CDR1 PRHDT, CDR2 FYEKMQ (reference sequence). The CDR3 is 14 residues long. V shed 4 bases and J 8 bases; nucleotides not matched to a gene: 9. Filled out from reference TRBV13 and TRBJ1-2, the complete variable domain reads AAGVIQSPRHLIKEKRETATLKCYPIPRHDTVYWYQQGPGQDPQFLISFYEKMQSDKGSIPDRFSAQQFSDYHSELNMSSLELGDSALYFCASSSRQGQSGYTFGSGTRLTVV.

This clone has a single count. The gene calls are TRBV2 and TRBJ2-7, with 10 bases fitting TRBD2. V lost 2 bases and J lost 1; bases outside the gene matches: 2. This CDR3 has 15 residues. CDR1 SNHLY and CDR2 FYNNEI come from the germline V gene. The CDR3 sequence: CASSEPGLASYEQYF. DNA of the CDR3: TGTGCCAGCAGTGAACCGGGACTAGCGTCCTACGAGCAGTACTTC.